Below, 22 T cell receptor beta chains from the same sample are listed, as sequenced in a study of cytomegalovirus exposure and HLA in healthy donors. The PCR ran on 60 Vbeta and 13 Jbeta primers. TCRdb's table, derived via immunoSEQ multiplex PCR, lists solely in-frame clones and lacks some. Of around 150,000 clones in the sample, 65% to 75% were seen once. The material sequenced was PBMCs. The receptors here all came from a man in his fifties or sixties in good health and CMV-seronegative.

The chain couples TRBV5-1 to TRBJ1-3; D gene uncertain. The CDR3 covers 14 residues. Trimming cost V 7 bases and J 0 bases, with 11 bases left between them. Germline V CDR1 and CDR2: SGHRS, YFSETQ. The CDR3 region has the DNA TGCGCCAGCCGACTGTCGAGCTCTGGAAACACCATATATTTT. This translates into CASRLSSSGNTIYF.

This clone was counted a few times. The chain combines TRBV4-2 with TRBJ1-1; the match to TRBD1 covers 7 bases. V was pared by 4 bases and J by 3 bases, with 8 bases of the junction left unmatched. Germline V gene data show CDR1 as LGHNA and CDR2 as YNFKEQ. The CDR3 is 15 residues long. Here the CDR3 reads CASSPAQGEDTEAFF. Here the CDR3 DNA reads TGTGCCAGCAGCCCCGCCCAGGGGGAGGACACTGAAGCTTTCTTT.

This clone was picked up a small number of times. The gene calls are TRBV5-1 and TRBJ1-2, with 11 bases identical to TRBD1. V lost 2 bases, J lost 6 bases, and 3 bases stayed unmatched. The CDR3 totals 14 residues. Germline assignment: CDR1 SGHRS and CDR2 YFSETQ. CDR3 DNA sequence: TGCGCCAGCAGCTTCGGGACAGGGGGTAATGGCTACACCTTC. It specifies CASSFGTGGNGYTF.

The V call is TRBV5-1, the J call TRBJ1-2, with D unresolved. V was trimmed by 3 bases and J by 4 bases, leaving 19 bases between them. This CDR3 has 16 amino acids. CDR1 SGHRS and CDR2 YFSETQ come from the germline V gene. CDR3 residues: CASSYPGEHRIYGYTF. DNA of the CDR3: TGCGCCAGCAGCTACCCCGGAGAGCATCGCATCTATGGCTACACCTTC. Looking up the rest from reference TRBV5-1 and TRBJ1-2 gives the full variable domain: KAGVTQTPRYLIKTRGQQVTLSCSPISGHRSVSWYQQTPGQGLQFLFEYFSETQRNKGNFPGRFSGRQFSNSRSEMNVSTLELGDSALYLCASSYPGEHRIYGYTFGSGTRLTVV.

The genes are TRBV28 and TRBJ1-1; a possible D gene is TRBD1 (6 bases). Germline V gene data show CDR1 as MDHEN and CDR2 as SYDVKM. This CDR3 is built from 12 residues. Trimming removed 6 bases from V and 5 bases from J, with 10 bases in between. CDR3 region: CASRGGTTEAFF. CDR3 DNA sequence: TGTGCCAGCAGGGGGGGGACAACTGAAGCTTTCTTT.

The chain carries TRBV28 and TRBJ2-1; D is possibly TRBD1 (5 bases). This CDR3 region has 15 residues. V dropped 6 bases and J dropped 4 bases, with 16 bases sitting between them. Germline values: CDR1 MDHEN, CDR2 SYDVKM. The chain's CDR3 is CASRSPADSYNEQFF. The CDR3 DNA sequence: TGTGCCAGCAGGTCCCCCGCAGACAGTTACAATGAGCAGTTCTTC. The variable domain in full, completed from reference TRBV28 and TRBJ2-1, reads DVKVTQSSRYLVKRTGEKVFLECVQDMDHENMFWYRQDPGLGLRLIYFSYDVKMKEKGDIPEGYSVSREKKERFSLILESASTNQTSMYLCASRSPADSYNEQFFGPGTRLTVL.

J is TRBJ2-7 and V is TRBV5-6, with D possibly matching TRBD2 (6 bases). V was pared by 3 bases and J by 4 bases, with 20 bases between. Germline loops: CDR1 SGHDT, CDR2 YYEEEE. The CDR3 has 16 amino acids. Written as DNA, the CDR3 is TGTGCCAGCAGCTGGGGTTTGCGGGGAGACCCATACGAGCAGTACTTC. The encoded protein is CASSWGLRGDPYEQYF.

In its sample, this clone was seen a few times. This sequence joins TRBV12-5 and TRBJ1-4; perhaps TRBD1 as D (6 bases). CDR3 size: 18 residues. Germline V CDR1 and CDR2: LGHNT, FRNRAP. Trimming shortened V by 0 bases and J by 4 bases, and 18 bases separated the two germline ends. For the CDR3, the DNA is TGTGCTAGTGGTTTGGTCCTACAAACAGGGAACCGTAATGAAAAACTGTTTTTT. It encodes CASGLVLQTGNRNEKLFF. Together with reference TRBV12-5 and TRBJ1-4, the CDR3 gives the full variable domain: DARVTQTPRHKVTEMGQEVTMRCQPILGHNTVFWYRQTMMQGLELLAYFRNRAPLDDSGMPKDRFSAEMPDATLATLKIQPSEPRDSAVYFCASGLVLQTGNRNEKLFFGSGTQLSVL.

The genes are TRBV29-1 and TRBJ1-4; perhaps TRBD1 as D (5 bases). In germline, CDR1 is SQVTM, CDR2 ANQGSEA. This CDR3 region has 12 residues. With 3 bases removed from V and 8 bases from J, the gap between germline ends came to 10 bases. The CDR3 nucleotides are TGCAGCGTTGATCTGGGGCAGGAAAAACTGTTTTTT. This encodes CSVDLGQEKLFF.

J is TRBJ2-4 and V is TRBV5-5, with TRBD1 identical over 9 bases. The CDR3 consists of 16 residues. Germline values: CDR1 SGHKS, CDR2 YYEKEE (reference sequence). Unmatched junction bases numbered 11, after V lost 2 bases and J lost 8 bases. The DNA for the CDR3 is TGTGCCAGCAGCTTTCTTACGGGACAGGGCCGAGACATTCAGTACTTC. Residues: CASSFLTGQGRDIQYF.

The sample holds a few counts of this clone. The gene calls are TRBV9 and TRBJ2-7; D gene ambiguous. This CDR3 spans 15 amino acids. V was pared by 5 bases and J by 3 bases, with 18 bases between. The germline V gene has CDR1 SGDLS and CDR2 YYNGEE. CDR3 sequence (DNA): TGTGCCAGCAGTATTAACAGTGACCCTGGCTACGAGCAGTACTTC. Its protein is CASSINSDPGYEQYF.

This clone was seen a few times. This sequence joins TRBV18 and TRBJ2-1; perhaps TRBD1 as D (6 bases). The germline V and J ends were trimmed by 5 bases and 4 bases, with 9 bases remaining between them. CDR3 size: 13 residues. Per germline, CDR1 KGHSH and CDR2 LQKENI. As DNA, the CDR3 is TGTGCCAGCTCAGAGGACAGTTACAATGAGCAGTTCTTC. Amino acid sequence: CASSEDSYNEQFF.

The chain combines TRBV5-6 with TRBJ1-1; 8 positions agree with TRBD1. V was clipped by 0 bases and J by 5 bases; unmatched bases: 12. This CDR3 contains 17 residues. The V gene's germline CDR1 is SGHDT and CDR2 YYEEEE. CDR3: CASSLEGRGRRWTEAFF. The DNA for the CDR3 is TGTGCCAGCAGCTTGGAGGGCAGGGGGCGGCGTTGGACTGAAGCTTTCTTT.

This clone turned up a few times. The chain joins TRBV7-9 to TRBJ2-1; D unclear. CDR1 is SEHNR, CDR2 FQNEAQ, per germline (reference sequence). This CDR3 region has 13 residues. V dropped 4 bases and J dropped 3 bases, with 7 bases sitting between them. Here the CDR3 DNA reads TGTGCCAGCAGCTCCCGACTCTACAATGAGCAGTTCTTC. Translation gives CASSSRLYNEQFF.

The V gene is TRBV29-1, the J gene TRBJ2-7; 8 bases map to TRBD1. In germline, CDR1 is SQVTM, CDR2 ANQGSEA. This CDR3 has 13 amino acids. The trim removed 1 base at V and 4 bases at J, leaving 3 bases unmatched. In nucleotides, the CDR3 is TGCAGCGTTGAAGGGACAGGGCTTTACGAGCAGTACTTC. It is translated as CSVEGTGLYEQYF.

The J gene is TRBJ1-5, the V gene TRBV28, with TRBD1 matching 10 bases. V dropped 6 bases and J dropped 7; count of bases not matched to a gene: 6. The CDR3 runs to 14 residues. Germline V gene data show CDR1 as MDHEN and CDR2 as SYDVKM. The CDR3 sequence: CASSQGQGRQPQHF. The CDR3 DNA sequence: TGTGCCAGCAGCCAGGGACAGGGGAGGCAGCCCCAGCATTTT.

The rearrangement uses TRBV28 and TRBJ2-7; weak D call: TRBD1 (6 bases). Germline V lookup: CDR1 MDHEN, CDR2 SYDVKM. The germline V and J ends were trimmed by 4 bases and 2 bases, with 12 bases remaining between them. The CDR3 is 14 residues long. The CDR3 is CASSSWTDTYEQYF. The CDR3 DNA follows: TGTGCCAGCAGTTCGTGGACAGATACCTACGAGCAGTACTTC.

Of note for this clone: Other nucleotide sequences from this sample produce the same CDR3. The chain combines TRBV28 with TRBJ1-5; D remains ambiguous. V lost 4 bases, J lost 2 bases, and 3 bases lay in between. This CDR3 is 12 amino acids long. Germline CDR1 MDHEN, CDR2 SYDVKM. The CDR3 loop is CASSSGNQPQHF. CDR3 nucleotide sequence: TGTGCCAGCAGTTCCGGCAATCAGCCCCAGCATTTT.

The rearrangement joins TRBV5-4 to TRBJ1-1, with TRBD1 identical over 7 bases. CDR3 length: 14 residues. Germline assignment: CDR1 SGHNT and CDR2 YYREEE (reference sequence). The V segment lost 1 base and the J segment 5 bases; nucleotides outside the gene matches: 5. The CDR3 nucleotides read TGTGCCAGCAGCTTGAGACAGGGTAGGACTGAAGCTTTCTTT. The encoded protein is CASSLRQGRTEAFF.

This sequence joins TRBV7-2 and TRBJ1-1, with 7 bases that match TRBD1. Germline V gene lookup returns CDR1 SGHTA and CDR2 FQGNSA. The V gene end was trimmed by 4 bases and the J gene end by 5 bases; junction bases not matched to a gene: 4. The CDR3 has 13 amino acids. The CDR3 reads CASSWQGETEAFF. The CDR3 DNA follows: TGTGCCAGCAGCTGGCAGGGGGAGACTGAAGCTTTCTTT. The complete variable domain, with remaining parts taken from reference TRBV7-2 and TRBJ1-1, reads GAGVSQSPSNKVTEKGKDVELRCDPISGHTALYWYRQSLGQGLEFLIYFQGNSAPDKSGLPSDRFSAERTGGSVSTLTIQRTQQEDSAVYLCASSWQGETEAFFGQGTRLTVV.

This chain uses TRBV29-1 with TRBJ1-2; perhaps TRBD1 as D (5 bases). The V end was cut by 0 bases, the J end by 0 bases, with 11 bases between. Per germline, CDR1 SQVTM and CDR2 ANQGSEA. The CDR3 covers 15 residues. The CDR3 nucleotides are TGCAGCGTTGAAGAAATCAGGGATTCTAACTATGGCTACACCTTC. Amino acids: CSVEEIRDSNYGYTF. Combining the CDR3 with reference TRBV29-1 and TRBJ1-2 gives the whole variable domain SAVISQKPSRDICQRGTSLTIQCQVDSQVTMMFWYRQQPGQSLTLIATANQGSEATYESGFVIDKFPISRPNLTFSTLTVSNMSPEDSSIYLCSVEEIRDSNYGYTFGSGTRLTVV.

The V and J genes are TRBV6-1 and TRBJ2-7; no reliable D call. The germline gives CDR1 MNHNS, CDR2 SASEGT. Trimming cost V 6 bases and J 0 bases, with 15 bases left between them. This CDR3 is built from 15 residues. CDR3 bases: TGTGCCAGCAGCCCCGAAGAGGCAGTCTCCTACGAGCAGTACTTC. Its translation: CASSPEEAVSYEQYF.